This T cell receptor (beta chain) was captured in a study of response to subunit inactivated influenza vaccine. The study's findings and limits: The authors suggested that few new T cells are recruited per seasonal influenza vaccination.

MiXCR, applied by TCRdb to the RT-PCR reads, yields one record per CDR3 protein. The sample includes around 190,000 distinct CDR3 sequences, 13% to 15% of them seen just once. This clonotype was seen a few times. Its antigen remains unknown. The source was CD8+ T cells sorted from PBMCs, collected roughly 5 days after vaccination. This clonotype originated in a man in his fifties or sixties who received an inactivated influenza vaccine.

CDR3 residues: CASSPGNSLETQYF. Here the CDR3 DNA reads TGTGCCAGCAGCCCCGGGAACTCCCTCGAGACCCAGTACTTC. The rearrangement links TRBV4-2 to TRBJ2-5; D might be TRBD2 (5 bases). The length of the CDR3 is 14 residues. Looked up from germline, CDR1 is LGHNA and CDR2 is YNFKEQ. V lost 4 bases to trimming and J lost 5 bases, with 14 bases between them.